These 20 T cell receptor beta chains were all obtained from the same sample, sequenced in a study of blood T cell repertoires in COVID-19. Profiled with immunoSEQ multiplex PCR; TCRdb holds only in-frame clones, not every one. There are roughly 460,000 clones in the sample; roughly 89% occur only once, and 0.7% to 1% lies in the top ten. Input material: peripheral blood. The receptors stem from a young man with COVID-19, enrolled during active disease.

This clone was counted between two and nine times. At the DNA level, this CDR3 is encoded by other sequences in the same sample as well. V gene TRBV7-9 combines with J gene TRBJ2-3; weak D call: TRBD1 (6 bases). The CDR3 spans 14 residues. Trimming removed 1 base from V and 1 base from J, with 6 bases in between. Germline CDR1 reads SEHNR; CDR2 reads FQNEAQ (reference sequence). The DNA for the CDR3 is TGTGCCAGCAGCTTAGGACAGGGCACAGATACGCAGTATTTT. Translated: CASSLGQGTDTQYF.

The rearrangement joins TRBV12-3 or TRBV12-4 to TRBJ1-2, with 8 bases lining up with TRBD1. The CDR3 is 13 residues long. After removal of 5 bases from V and 6 bases from J, the junction contained 5 bases not matched to a gene. The DNA of the CDR3 is TGTGCCAGCAGTCCCAGGGGGCCACATGGCTACACCTTC. Encoded protein: CASSPRGPHGYTF.

The chain couples TRBV18 to TRBJ1-1, with D perhaps matching TRBD1 (5 bases). CDR1 KGHSH and CDR2 LQKENI come from the germline V gene. The length of the CDR3 is 16 residues. The V end was cut by 1 base, the J end by 6 bases, with 18 bases between. The CDR3 nucleotides are TGTGCCAGCTCACCACTTGGGTCGCAGGGAGGGGCTGAAGCTTTCTTT. This encodes CASSPLGSQGGAEAFF.

Here the CDR3 reads CASSFRTGSSGNTIYF. CDR3 in DNA: TGTGCCAGCAGCTTCCGTACGGGTAGCTCTGGAAACACCATATATTTT. The chain carries TRBV5-4 and TRBJ1-3, with no clear D. CDR3 size: 16 residues. With 2 bases removed from V and 0 bases from J, the gap between germline ends came to 12 bases. CDR1 SGHNT and CDR2 YYREEE come from the germline V gene (reference sequence).

V gene TRBV27 combines with J gene TRBJ2-1; D perhaps matches TRBD2 (7 bases). This CDR3 comprises 14 residues. V shed 10 bases and J shed 9 bases, with 22 bases lying between them. Germline CDR1 reads MNHEY; CDR2 reads SMNVEV (reference sequence). CDR3 sequence: CATQQVGGLGEQFF. The CDR3 coding sequence is TGTGCCACACAGCAGGTGGGGGGGCTTGGTGAGCAGTTCTTC.

The chain links TRBV19 to TRBJ1-2; TRBD1 agrees at 8 bases. The CDR3 sequence is 14 residues long. Germline assignment: CDR1 LNHDA and CDR2 SQIVND (reference sequence). The V and J ends lost 10 bases and 2 bases, in that order; junction bases with no gene match: 9. Written as DNA, the CDR3 is TGTGCCACTAGAGACAGGGGTGGCAACTATGGCTACACCTTC. Its translation: CATRDRGGNYGYTF. The full variable domain, rest sourced from reference TRBV19 and TRBJ1-2, is DGGITQSPKYLFRKEGQNVTLSCEQNLNHDAMYWYRQDPGQGLRLIYYSQIVNDFQKGDIAEGYSVSREKKESFPLTVTSAQKNPTAFYLCATRDRGGNYGYTFGSGTRLTVV.

The chain carries TRBV5-8 and TRBJ2-4, with 10 bases matching TRBD1. The CDR3 loop spans 15 amino acids. Germline-derived CDR1 and CDR2 are SGHTS and YDEGEE. The V and J ends lost 5 bases and 5 bases, in that order; junction bases with no gene match: 7. In DNA, the CDR3 is TGTGCCAGCAGTCGACAGGGGGCGCGGGAAAACATTCAGTACTTC. Amino acids: CASSRQGARENIQYF.

As regards this clone: Sequence at one end of the junction differs from germline and may be a read error. The CDR3 bases are TGTGCCAGCAGTATATCGGGACAGGCGACCTATGAGCAGTACTTC. This encodes CASSISGQATYEQYF. V gene TRBV6-5 combines with J gene TRBJ2-7; 8 bases line up with TRBD1. This CDR3 has 15 amino acids. CDR1 and CDR2 from the germline V gene are MNHEY and SVGAGI.

The V and J genes are TRBV5-1 and TRBJ2-1; D unresolved. The CDR3 is made up of 12 amino acids. The germline V and J ends were trimmed by 3 bases and 4 bases, with 5 bases remaining between them. Germline V gene data show CDR1 as SGHRS and CDR2 as YFSETQ. CDR3 DNA: TGCGCCAGCAGCTCAACTTACAATGAGCAGTTCTTC. This gives the protein CASSSTYNEQFF.

This rearrangement joins TRBV3-1 (or the pseudogene TRBV3-2) to TRBJ2-7, with TRBD2 as a possible D gene (6 bases). The CDR3 spans 14 residues. The germline gives CDR1 LGHDT, CDR2 YNNKEL (reference sequence). The ends were cut back, 2 bases at V and 0 bases at J, with 8 bases in the middle. The CDR3, as DNA: TGTGCCAGCAGCCAAACGCGGGACTCCTACGAGCAGTACTTC. It codes for CASSQTRDSYEQYF.

V is TRBV7-3 and J is TRBJ2-7; TRBD2 agrees at 8 bases. CDR3 length equals 17 residues. V was pared by 0 bases and J by 2 bases, with 9 bases of the junction left unmatched. From germline, CDR1 is SGHTA and CDR2 FQGTGA. DNA for the CDR3: TGTGCCAGCAGCTTAACGATCAAGCTAGCGGGTGCCTACGAGCAGTACTTC. Its protein is CASSLTIKLAGAYEQYF.

The J gene is TRBJ2-2, the V gene TRBV7-9, with TRBD1 identical over 7 bases. Germline CDR1 is SEHNR and CDR2 is FQNEAQ (reference sequence). This CDR3 has 16 amino acids. V dropped 10 bases and J dropped 3; count of bases not matched to a gene: 14. The CDR3 is CAIPSGTELHTGELFF. The CDR3 DNA sequence: TGTGCCATACCATCCGGGACAGAGCTTCACACCGGGGAGCTGTTTTTT.

V and J are TRBV4-1 and TRBJ2-7; 10 positions match TRBD2. This CDR3 spans 17 amino acids. V shed 0 bases, J shed 2 bases, and the junction held 7 bases outside the gene matches. Germline CDR1 is MGHRA and CDR2 is YSYEKL. CDR3 DNA: TGCGCCAGCAGCCAAGAAGGGATAGCGGGGGGACCCTACGAGCAGTACTTC. Translating it yields CASSQEGIAGGPYEQYF.

This clone was observed a handful of times. This chain links TRBV7-3 with TRBJ2-5; a possible D gene is TRBD1 (5 bases). The CDR3 runs to 14 residues. V was shortened by 5 bases and J by 4 bases, with 14 bases between the two germline ends. The germline gives CDR1 SGHTA, CDR2 FQGTGA. CDR3 loop: CASSPTGRRETQYF. The DNA of the CDR3 is TGTGCCAGCAGCCCTACAGGCAGGAGAGAGACCCAGTACTTC.

This chain connects TRBV7-9 to TRBJ2-7, with 7 bases matching TRBD2. After removal of 5 bases from V and 1 base from J, the junction contained 5 bases not matched to a gene. CDR1 SEHNR and CDR2 FQNEAQ come from the germline V gene (reference sequence). The CDR3 sequence is 14 residues long. The CDR3 loop reads CASSTLATSYEQYF. The DNA for the CDR3 is TGTGCCAGCAGCACACTAGCGACTTCCTACGAGCAGTACTTC.

The chain recombines TRBV18 with TRBJ1-4; D not certain. Deletions cut 5 bases from V and 5 bases from J, with 9 bases between. The V gene's germline CDR1 is KGHSH and CDR2 LQKENI. The CDR3 sequence is 13 residues long. CDR3 sequence (DNA): TGTGCCAGCTCAACAACCGGGAATGAAAAACTGTTTTTT. Encoded protein: CASSTTGNEKLFF.

CDR3 coding DNA: TGTGCCAGCAGAGGACAGGGAGGTGGCTACACCTTC. This encodes CASRGQGGGYTF. V is TRBV6-5 and J is TRBJ1-2, with 8 positions matching TRBD1. With 6 bases clipped from V and 7 bases from J, the junction kept 4 bases outside the gene matches. The CDR3 length is 12 residues. Germline V lookup: CDR1 MNHEY, CDR2 SVGAGI.

This chain uses TRBV12-3 or TRBV12-4 with TRBJ1-1, with no clear D. The CDR3 is made up of 13 amino acids. V lost 3 bases and J 1 base, leaving 6 bases between the germline ends. The CDR3 nucleotides are TGTGCCAGCAGTTTGGGCAAGAACACTGAAGCTTTCTTT. Its protein is CASSLGKNTEAFF.

The chain joins TRBV11-2 to TRBJ2-1, with TRBD2 matching 9 bases. CDR1 is SGHAT and CDR2 is FQNNGV in the germline V gene. V was clipped by 5 bases and J by 5 bases; unmatched bases: 4. The CDR3 loop spans 14 amino acids. The CDR3 DNA reads as TGTGCCAGCAGCGCGCGGGAGGGCCACAATGAGCAGTTCTTC. It codes for CASSAREGHNEQFF. Full variable domain (outside the CDR3, taken from reference TRBV11-2 and TRBJ2-1): EAGVAQSPRYKIIEKRQSVAFWCNPISGHATLYWYQQILGQGPKLLIQFQNNGVVDDSQLPKDRFSAERLKGVDSTLKIQPAKLEDSAVYLCASSAREGHNEQFFGPGTRLTVL.

The chain links TRBV4-2 to TRBJ2-3, with no clear D. This CDR3 comprises 13 residues. Germline values: CDR1 LGHNA, CDR2 YNFKEQ. The ends were cut back, 0 bases at V and 5 bases at J, with 6 bases in the middle. The CDR3 region has the DNA TGTGCCAGCAGCCAAGATCCTCTAGATACGCAGTATTTT. The encoded protein is CASSQDPLDTQYF.